Below are 25 T cell receptor beta chains sequenced from a single sample in a study of cytomegalovirus exposure and HLA in healthy donors. It was with 60 Vbeta and 13 Jbeta primers that the PCR ran. Sequenced by immunoSEQ multiplex PCR; TCRdb stores in-frame clones only, minus some. The sample holds 190,000 or so clones, around four fifths seen once. The sequencing sample was made of PBMCs. The receptor source for this set is a woman in her forties or fifties in good health and CMV-seropositive.

Worth noting for this clone: Other DNA sequences in this specimen translate into the identical CDR3. Written as DNA, the CDR3 is TGTGCCAGCAGTTTCCCTCCTAGCACAGATACGCAGTATTTT. Its protein is CASSFPPSTDTQYF. The chain employs TRBV28 and TRBJ2-3; D remains ambiguous. Germline V gives CDR1 MDHEN, CDR2 SYDVKM. Trimming stripped 3 bases from V and 0 bases from J, with 7 bases between. The CDR3 consists of 14 residues.

V gene TRBV4-1 combines with J gene TRBJ1-1; D is possibly TRBD1 (6 bases). The germline V and J ends were trimmed by 2 bases and 0 bases, with 10 bases remaining between them. The germline gives CDR1 MGHRA, CDR2 YSYEKL. The CDR3 loop spans 15 amino acids. The CDR3 protein is CASSQHRVVNTEAFF. The CDR3 region has the DNA TGCGCCAGCAGCCAACACAGGGTTGTGAACACTGAAGCTTTCTTT.

J is TRBJ1-1 and V is TRBV29-1, with 10 nucleotides matching TRBD1. V gave up 4 bases and J gave up 7 bases; unmatched junction bases: 9. The germline V gene encodes CDR1 SQVTM and CDR2 ANQGSEA. This CDR3 region has 14 residues. The CDR3 is CSVVIGTGALEAFF. The CDR3 DNA follows: TGCAGCGTTGTGATCGGGACAGGGGCCCTTGAAGCTTTCTTT.

CDR3 bases: TGTGCCAGCACCGAACTAGCGGGAGGCGTGGAGACCCAGTACTTC. Amino acids: CASTELAGGVETQYF. This chain connects TRBV28 to TRBJ2-5, with 12 bases matching TRBD2. The J segment lost 5 bases and the V segment lost 7 bases, leaving 8 bases of the junction unmatched. The CDR3 runs 15 residues. The V gene's germline CDR1 is MDHEN and CDR2 SYDVKM.

This clone was observed once. CDR3 in amino acids: CSVGGTRSLRGSYEQYF. The CDR3 region has the DNA TGCAGCGTCGGTGGGACTAGGTCTTTAAGGGGGTCCTACGAGCAGTACTTC. V usage is TRBV29-1 and J usage is TRBJ2-7; the match to TRBD2 covers 8 bases. Germline assignment: CDR1 SQVTM and CDR2 ANQGSEA. The CDR3 has 17 amino acids. Germline trimming cut 6 bases from V and 1 base from J; bases unmatched to any gene: 17.

V gene TRBV10-2 combines with J gene TRBJ2-1; 9 positions agree with TRBD2. J lost 10 bases, V lost 7 bases, and 5 bases had no gene match. Germline CDR1 reads WSHSY; CDR2 reads SAAADI. This CDR3 has 12 residues. The CDR3 region is CASTGLAREQFF. CDR3 DNA sequence: TGCGCCAGCACGGGACTAGCTAGGGAGCAGTTCTTC.

V usage is TRBV5-6 and J usage is TRBJ1-4; 9 positions match TRBD1. CDR3 size: 14 residues. The germline CDR1 and CDR2 sequences are SGHDT and YYEEEE. V lost 2 bases to trimming and J lost 8 bases; unmatched junction nucleotides: 4. The CDR3: CASSFRDRAEKLFF. The CDR3 DNA reads TGTGCCAGCAGCTTCCGGGACAGGGCGGAAAAACTGTTTTTT.

A note on this clone: Other DNA sequences from this sample encode an identical CDR3 as well. The rearrangement links TRBV5-1 to TRBJ1-1; D might be TRBD1 (6 bases). Between the trimmed V and J ends, which lost 0 bases and 3 bases, there was a span of 9 bases. The germline CDR1 and CDR2 sequences are SGHRS and YFSETQ. This CDR3 has 14 amino acids. The CDR3 sequence: CASSLGAGDTEAFF. CDR3 sequence (DNA): TGCGCCAGCAGCTTGGGTGCAGGGGACACTGAAGCTTTCTTT.

The chain employs TRBV7-2 and TRBJ2-7, with 8 bases aligning to TRBD1. The CDR3 has 15 residues. With V trimmed by 5 bases and J by 0 bases, 6 bases remained unmatched. The germline CDR1 and CDR2 sequences are SGHTA and FQGNSA. CDR3 DNA sequence: TGTGCCAGCAGCCATAGTACAGGGGGCTCCTACGAGCAGTACTTC. This translates into CASSHSTGGSYEQYF.

This chain uses TRBV5-4 with TRBJ2-1, with 9 nucleotides matching TRBD1. The CDR3 spans 15 residues. With 4 bases clipped from V and 4 bases from J, the junction kept 6 bases outside the gene matches. Germline V gives CDR1 SGHNT, CDR2 YYREEE (reference sequence). CDR3 region: CASSPGQGSYNEQFF. DNA of the CDR3: TGTGCCAGCAGCCCAGGACAGGGGTCTTACAATGAGCAGTTCTTC.

The rearrangement links TRBV19 to TRBJ2-1; 12 bases fit TRBD2. J was trimmed by 5 bases and V by 5 bases; bases with no gene match: 4. The CDR3 consists of 15 residues. The V gene's germline CDR1 is LNHDA and CDR2 SQIVND (reference sequence). The CDR3 protein is CASSPRTSGNNEQFF. CDR3 DNA: TGTGCCAGTAGTCCGAGGACTAGCGGGAACAATGAGCAGTTCTTC.

The J gene is TRBJ1-1, the V gene TRBV15; a weak D match, TRBD1 (5 bases). CDR3 length: 14 residues. Trimming took off 9 bases at V and 0 bases at J, with 14 bases between the two ends. CDR1 and CDR2 (germline): LNHNV, YYDKDF (reference sequence). The CDR3, as DNA: TGTGCCACAAGCCGGGGGGGAATGAACACTGAAGCTTTCTTT. Translating gives CATSRGGMNTEAFF.

The chain links TRBV7-6 to TRBJ1-3; tentative D call: TRBD1 (6 bases). Germline CDR1 reads SGHVS; CDR2 reads FNYEAQ. This CDR3 contains 18 residues. Trimming pared 0 bases from V and 0 bases from J, leaving 15 bases between. The DNA for the CDR3 is TGTGCCAGCAGCTTAGCGACAGGACATCAATCCTCTGGAAACACCATATATTTT. Protein: CASSLATGHQSSGNTIYF.

This clone has just one count. The J gene is TRBJ2-3, the V gene TRBV7-2; 12 positions match TRBD2. Germline assignment: CDR1 SGHTA and CDR2 FQGNSA. V lost 6 bases and J lost 4; bases outside the gene matches: 11. The CDR3 contains 17 residues. The CDR3 sequence is CASSLFQTSGGSDTQYF. CDR3 nucleotides: TGTGCCAGCAGTCTTTTTCAGACTAGCGGGGGTTCAGATACGCAGTATTTT.

The chain has TRBV30 and TRBJ1-2; D perhaps matches TRBD1 (5 bases). CDR3 length: 14 amino acids. Germline CDR1 and CDR2: GTSNPN and SVGIG (reference sequence). V was trimmed by 0 bases and J by 3 bases, leaving 11 bases between them. CDR3 region: CAWSVQGGYYGYTF. CDR3 DNA: TGTGCCTGGAGTGTTCAGGGAGGATACTATGGCTACACCTTC.

The chain carries TRBV10-1 and TRBJ2-3, with a tentative D call TRBD2 (6 bases). V was clipped by 5 bases and J by 2 bases, with 11 bases between them. The CDR3 covers 14 residues. Germline V gene sequence: CDR1 WNHNN, CDR2 SYGVQD (reference sequence). The CDR3 DNA sequence: TGCGCCAGCAGTACCTCGGGAGACACAGATACGCAGTATTTT. Encoded protein: CASSTSGDTDTQYF.

The genes are TRBV30 and TRBJ1-4, with D perhaps TRBD1 (6 bases). V lost 3 bases and J 7 bases, leaving 9 bases between the germline ends. Germline CDR1 is GTSNPN and CDR2 is SVGIG (reference sequence). CDR3 length equals 12 residues. The DNA for the CDR3 is TGTGCCTGGAGAGGGGGGGGTGAAAAACTGTTTTTT. It translates to CAWRGGGEKLFF.

This chain uses TRBV25-1 with TRBJ2-5; D remains unclear. Germline-derived CDR1 and CDR2 are MGHDK and SYGVNS. This CDR3 is 13 amino acids long. Trimming removed 3 bases at V and 1 base at J, with 6 bases between. The DNA of the CDR3 is TGTGCCAGCAGTGATGGGCCCCAAGAGACCCAGTACTTC. This translates into CASSDGPQETQYF.

The chain employs TRBV19 and TRBJ1-5; D not resolved. V was clipped by 6 bases and J by 2 bases, with 17 bases between them. CDR1 LNHDA and CDR2 SQIVND come from the germline V gene (reference sequence). The CDR3 consists of 16 residues. This chain's CDR3 is CASRLGREKGNQPQHF. The CDR3 region has the DNA TGTGCCAGTAGGTTAGGACGGGAGAAGGGCAATCAGCCCCAGCATTTT. The full variable domain, rest sourced from reference TRBV19 and TRBJ1-5, is DGGITQSPKYLFRKEGQNVTLSCEQNLNHDAMYWYRQDPGQGLRLIYYSQIVNDFQKGDIAEGYSVSREKKESFPLTVTSAQKNPTAFYLCASRLGREKGNQPQHFGDGTRLSIL.

This rearrangement joins TRBV5-1 to TRBJ2-1; 8 bases are shared with TRBD2. This CDR3 is 16 amino acids long. The ends lost 4 bases at V and 10 bases at J; junction bases unmatched: 16. Germline V gene lookup returns CDR1 SGHRS and CDR2 YFSETQ. CDR3 region: CASSASPGLGEGEQFF. CDR3 coding DNA: TGCGCCAGCAGCGCCTCCCCGGGACTAGGAGAAGGCGAGCAGTTCTTC.

The J gene is TRBJ1-1, the V gene TRBV10-3; D unclear. Trimming cost V 6 bases and J 6 bases, with 17 bases left between them. Germline V gene lookup returns CDR1 ENHRY and CDR2 SYGVKD. This CDR3 is 14 amino acids long. CDR3 sequence: CAIRKGVGEAEAFF. The CDR3 nucleotides are TGTGCCATCAGGAAGGGAGTAGGTGAGGCTGAAGCTTTCTTT.

On this clone itself: Germline is not matched at one junction end, which may reflect a read error. This chain connects TRBV7-8 to TRBJ1-4, with a tentative D call TRBD1 (6 bases). The germline gives CDR1 SGHVS, CDR2 FQNEAQ. The CDR3 loop spans 13 amino acids. This chain's CDR3 is CASSLDYRERLFF. The CDR3 DNA is TGTGCCAGCAGCTTAGACTACAGGGAAAGACTGTTTTTT.

The J gene is TRBJ2-4, the V gene TRBV28; a weak D match, TRBD2 (6 bases). The CDR3 totals 13 residues. Germline loops: CDR1 MDHEN, CDR2 SYDVKM. Trimming removed 5 bases from V and 3 bases from J, with 8 bases in between. The CDR3, as DNA: TGTGCCAGCAGTACCGGGGGCAAAAACATTCAGTACTTC. Encoded protein: CASSTGGKNIQYF. Looking up the rest from reference TRBV28 and TRBJ2-4 gives the full variable domain: DVKVTQSSRYLVKRTGEKVFLECVQDMDHENMFWYRQDPGLGLRLIYFSYDVKMKEKGDIPEGYSVSREKKERFSLILESASTNQTSMYLCASSTGGKNIQYFGAGTRLSVL.

The J gene is TRBJ1-5, the V gene TRBV6-1, with D perhaps matching TRBD1 (6 bases). V was pared by 6 bases and J by 5 bases, with 14 bases between. Per the germline V gene, CDR1 is MNHNS and CDR2 is SASEGT. The CDR3 is 14 amino acids. The chain's CDR3 is CASSIRGYDQPQHF. CDR3 in DNA: TGTGCCAGCAGCATAAGGGGGTATGATCAGCCCCAGCATTTT.

The V call is TRBV11-2, the J call TRBJ2-1; D is uncertain. V lost 2 bases and J lost 8, with 7 bases in between. Germline-derived CDR1 and CDR2 are SGHAT and FQNNGV. The CDR3 has 12 amino acids. This CDR3 is CASSLNTDEQFF. Written as DNA, the CDR3 is TGTGCCAGCAGCTTAAATACAGATGAGCAGTTCTTC.